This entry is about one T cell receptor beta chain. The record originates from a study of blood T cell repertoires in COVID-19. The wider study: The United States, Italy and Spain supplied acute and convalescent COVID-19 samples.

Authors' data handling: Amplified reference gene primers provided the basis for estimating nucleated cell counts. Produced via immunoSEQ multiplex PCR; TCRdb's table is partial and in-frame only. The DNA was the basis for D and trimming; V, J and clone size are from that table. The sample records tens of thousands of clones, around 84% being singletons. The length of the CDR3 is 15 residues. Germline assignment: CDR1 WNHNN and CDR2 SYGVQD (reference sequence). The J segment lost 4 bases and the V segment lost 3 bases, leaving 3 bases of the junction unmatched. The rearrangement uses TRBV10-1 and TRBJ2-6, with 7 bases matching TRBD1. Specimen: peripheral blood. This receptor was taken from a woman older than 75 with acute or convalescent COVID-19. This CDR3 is CASSEGGTGANVLTF. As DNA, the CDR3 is TGCGCCAGCAGTGAAGGGGGCACAGGGGCCAACGTCCTGACTTTC.